This T cell receptor beta chain came from a study of cytomegalovirus exposure and HLA in healthy donors. Study findings and constraints: Available immune exposure information was restricted to CMV serostatus only.

Concerning this clone itself: Its specificity is unknown.

CDR1 and CDR2 (germline): SGHRS, YFSETQ. The CDR3 contains 14 residues. V was pared by 3 bases and J by 5 bases, with 7 bases of the junction left unmatched. PCR amplification relied on 60 Vbeta primers (plus 13 Jbeta primers). The assay was immunoSEQ multiplex PCR, and TCRdb's table has in-frame clones only and misses some. The sample has 110,000 to 150,000 clones, about 78% seen once. Source material: PBMCs. V usage is TRBV5-1 and J usage is TRBJ2-5; TRBD1 aligns across 7 bases. The sequence was collected from a man younger than 35 in good health and CMV-seronegative. The DNA for the CDR3 is TGCGCCAGCAGCTCGGGACAGCCAGGGGAGACCCAGTACTTC. Translation gives CASSSGQPGETQYF. The full variable domain, rest sourced from reference TRBV5-1 and TRBJ2-5, is KAGVTQTPRYLIKTRGQQVTLSCSPISGHRSVSWYQQTPGQGLQFLFEYFSETQRNKGNFPGRFSGRQFSNSRSEMNVSTLELGDSALYLCASSSGQPGETQYFGPGTRLLVL.